Listed below are T cell receptor beta chains from one sample, sequenced in a study of blood T cells in healthy people across ages. From the 5' RACE reads, TCRdb called clonotypes with MiXCR, one entry per CDR3 protein. The sample shows 700,000 to 1,000,000 distinct CDR3 sequences, 40% to 50% of them seen only once. The specimen sequenced was blood. These receptors were collected from a man in his 60s in good health. Both conserved end residues are part of each CDR3. The D gene is left open where the match is weak. Not all rows give a size; the values are once, few, many and, for expanded clones, a class.

j_gene,v_gene,abundance,d_gene,CDR3nt,CDR3aa
TRBJ1-2,TRBV14,NA,NA,TGTGCCAGCAGCCAAGATCTATGGGGTAATAACGACTACACCTTC,CASSQDLWGNNDYTF
TRBJ2-6,TRBV2,few,NA,TGTGCCAGCAACCGGGGCCCATCTGGGGCCAACGTCCTGACTTTC,CASNRGPSGANVLTF
TRBJ2-3,TRBV11-2,NA,NA,TGTGCCAGCAGTACAGGGTACAGCGCAGATACGCAGTATTTT,CASSTGYSADTQYF
TRBJ1-5,TRBV6-6,once,NA,TGTGCCAGCAGTTACGGGACGGGGAATCAGCCCCAGCATTTT,CASSYGTGNQPQHF
TRBJ2-3,TRBV7-2,NA,TRBD2,TGTGCCAGCAGCTTAAACCCGAAGAGAGCGGGGGGGCCTCCGTATTTT,CASSLNPKRAGGPPYF
TRBJ2-4,TRBV10-3,few,NA,TGTGCCATCAGTGAGCCGATACCGGGCAAAAACATTCAGTACTTC,CAISEPIPGKNIQYF
TRBJ2-1,TRBV7-9,NA,NA,TGTGCCAGCAGGGGGGGCAGTCACAATGAGCAGTTCTTC,CASRGGSHNEQFF
TRBJ1-2,TRBV20-1,NA,NA,TGCAGTGCTAGAGATGGGTTCAACTATGGCTTCACCTTC,CSARDGFNYGFTF
TRBJ2-3,TRBV13,once,NA,TGTGCCAGCAGCTTATCCCAGTCAGATACGCAGTATTTT,CASSLSQSDTQYF
TRBJ2-6,TRBV2,NA,TRBD1,TGTGCCAGCAGTGCAGGGGGCCCTAATTCTGGGGCCAACGTCCTGACTTTC,CASSAGGPNSGANVLTF
TRBJ2-1,TRBV18,few,NA,TGTGCCAGCTCACCAAGGACAGCCTCAAGTTCCTACAATGAGCAGTTCTTC,CASSPRTASSSYNEQFF
TRBJ1-6,TRBV29-1,NA,TRBD1,TGCAGCGTTCAGACAGGGCAGGGAGCACCCCTCCACTTT,CSVQTGQGAPLHF
TRBJ2-6,TRBV28,once,NA,TGTGCCAGCAGTTCCGGACAGACTCGGGTTGGAGGGGCCAACGTCCTGACTTTC,CASSSGQTRVGGANVLTF
TRBJ1-6,TRBV12-3/TRBV12-4,NA,NA,TGTGCCAGCAGCCCCCCCCGGTCAGATAATTCACCCCTCCACTTT,CASSPPRSDNSPLHF
TRBJ1-1,TRBV5-5,once,TRBD1,TGTGCCAGCAGCCCGGGCCGGGACAGGGTGAACACTGAAGCTTTCTTT,CASSPGRDRVNTEAFF
TRBJ2-3,TRBV10-3,NA,NA,TGTGCCACTCGGAGAACCGGCCCGGATACGCAGTATTTT,CATRRTGPDTQYF
TRBJ2-2,TRBV25-1,NA,TRBD1,TGTGCCAGCAGTACACAGGGGGCGAGTACCGGGGAGCTGTTTTTT,CASSTQGASTGELFF
TRBJ2-3,TRBV5-1,NA,TRBD2,TGCGCCAGCAGCAAGAAAACTAGCGGGGGTCTAACAGATACGCAGTATTTT,CASSKKTSGGLTDTQYF
TRBJ2-1,TRBV10-2,NA,NA,TGCACCAGCATGCTGGGGGCCCCGAATGAGCAGTTCTTC,CTSMLGAPNEQFF
TRBJ2-5,TRBV12-3/TRBV12-4,NA,TRBD1,TGTGCCAGCAGCTGGGGACAGGGGGTTGGGGAGACCCAGTACTTC,CASSWGQGVGETQYF
TRBJ1-4,TRBV6-5,NA,NA,TGTGCCAGCAGGATCCACGACAGTTTTAATGAAAAACTGTTTTTT,CASRIHDSFNEKLFF
TRBJ1-5,TRBV10-3,NA,TRBD1,TGTGCCATCAGTGAGCCGGGACAGGGAGGTCAGCCCCAGCATTTT,CAISEPGQGGQPQHF
TRBJ2-5,TRBV20-1,NA,TRBD1,TGCAGTGCTAGCGTTGGACAGGGGATTCGTAAGCAGTACTTC,CSASVGQGIRKQYF
TRBJ1-5,TRBV20-1,many,NA,TGCAGTGCTAGAGATCATGCGAATCAGCCCCAGCATTTT,CSARDHANQPQHF
TRBJ2-7,TRBV11-2,NA,NA,TGTGCCAGCAGCTTAGCCCGGGGCCTGATAACCTACGAGCAGTACTTC,CASSLARGLITYEQYF
TRBJ1-2,TRBV7-2,few,NA,TGTGCCAGCAGCCCTTCTATGAACTATGGCTACACCTTC,CASSPSMNYGYTF
TRBJ2-5,TRBV7-7,few,NA,TGTGCTAGCAGTACGATTGGTTTCCAAGAGACCCAGTACTTC,CASSTIGFQETQYF
TRBJ2-1,TRBV12-3/TRBV12-4,NA,TRBD2,TGTGCCAGCAGTACAACTAGCGGGGGTAGACAGTTCTTC,CASSTTSGGRQFF
TRBJ2-1,TRBV5-1,NA,TRBD2,TGCGCCAGCAGCCCAGGGACTAGCGGCTCCTACAATGAGCAGTTCTTC,CASSPGTSGSYNEQFF
TRBJ2-5,TRBV18,NA,TRBD2,TGTGCCAGCTCACCTGCGGGGGGGAGGAATGAGCAGTACTTC,CASSPAGGRNEQYF
TRBJ2-5,TRBV29-1,few,TRBD1,TGCAGCGTTGAAAGTACAGGGGCCCCTAGAGAGACCCAGTACTTC,CSVESTGAPRETQYF
TRBJ2-1,TRBV3-1,NA,NA,TGTGCCGGCAGCCAATTCCGGGGGAGGTACAATGAGCAGTTCTTC,CAGSQFRGRYNEQFF
TRBJ2-6,TRBV4-1,NA,TRBD2,TGCGCCAGCAGCCAATATTCGGGGGGAGTAGGGGCCAACGTCCTGACTTTC,CASSQYSGGVGANVLTF
TRBJ2-1,TRBV28,once,TRBD2,TGTGCCAGCAGTTCCCCACTAGCGGGATCTTACAATGAGCAGTTCTTC,CASSSPLAGSYNEQFF
TRBJ2-1,TRBV4-1,NA,TRBD2,TGCGCCAGCAGCCAAGAGGGGGGACTAGGGGACGAGCAGTTCTTC,CASSQEGGLGDEQFF
TRBJ1-1,TRBV9,once,NA,TGTGCCAGCAGCGGAGACAGGCTGGCTTCCACTGAAGCTTTCTTT,CASSGDRLASTEAFF
TRBJ2-5,TRBV18,NA,NA,TGTGCCAGCTCACCAGGGGAGGTGACCCAGTACTTC,CASSPGEVTQYF
TRBJ1-5,TRBV27,NA,NA,TGTGCCAGCAGTTCAATTGACAGGAATCAGCCCCAGCATTTT,CASSSIDRNQPQHF
TRBJ2-1,TRBV28,NA,TRBD2,TGCGCCAGCATCACCCACAGACTAGCGGGAGGCCTCGGGAATGAGCAGTTCTTC,CASITHRLAGGLGNEQFF
TRBJ2-7,TRBV6-2/TRBV6-3,NA,NA,TGTGCCAGCAGTAGCGTAACGACAGTTTCCTACGAGCAGTACTTC,CASSSVTTVSYEQYF
TRBJ2-7,TRBV13,NA,TRBD2,TGTGCCAGCAGCTCCATTAGCGGGAATACCTACGAGCAGTACTTC,CASSSISGNTYEQYF
TRBJ2-7,TRBV28,NA,NA,TGTGCCAGCAGGGGCCGACAGGGGAGGGATCGGTACTTC,CASRGRQGRDRYF
TRBJ1-5,TRBV5-6,NA,NA,TGTGCCAGCAGCTTGGCTAGGGGGAATCAGCCCCAGCATTTT,CASSLARGNQPQHF
TRBJ2-6,TRBV20-1,few,NA,TGCAGTGCCGGAGGGGCCAACGTCCTGACTTTC,CSAGGANVLTF
TRBJ2-5,TRBV20-1,NA,TRBD1,TGCAGTGCTCCGGTACAGGGGACACAAGAGACCCAGTACTTC,CSAPVQGTQETQYF
TRBJ2-7,TRBV20-1,NA,NA,TGCAGTGCTACCAGTGGGGCGGAGTACTACGAGCAGTACTTC,CSATSGAEYYEQYF
TRBJ2-1,TRBV4-1,NA,NA,TGCGCCAGCAGCCAAGCTCGAGGGGGGGAAAATGAGCAGTTCTTC,CASSQARGGENEQFF
TRBJ2-3,TRBV3-1,NA,TRBD2,TGTGCCAGCAGCCAAGGACTAGCGGATTACACAGATACGCAGTATTTT,CASSQGLADYTDTQYF
TRBJ2-3,TRBV12-3/TRBV12-4,few,NA,TGTGCCAGCAGTCCCGCCCGTCCGATATCAGATACGCAGTATTTT,CASSPARPISDTQYF
TRBJ2-7,TRBV12-5,NA,NA,TGTGCTAGTGGTCCAATAGCTAAGCCCTACGAGCAGTACTTC,CASGPIAKPYEQYF
TRBJ2-1,TRBV27,few,NA,TGTGCCAGCAGACGCGGGTTCCATGAGCAGTTCTTC,CASRRGFHEQFF
TRBJ2-7,TRBV3-1,NA,NA,TGTGCCAGCAGCCAAGACATTCCTTACTACGAGCAGTACTTC,CASSQDIPYYEQYF
TRBJ2-7,TRBV12-3/TRBV12-4,NA,NA,TGTGCCAGCAGTCTGCAGGGGCCTCCGTTGGACGAGCAGTACTTC,CASSLQGPPLDEQYF
TRBJ2-1,TRBV24-1,few,NA,TGTGCCACCAGCGACGACAATGAGCAGTTCTTC,CATSDDNEQFF
TRBJ2-7,TRBV29-1,NA,TRBD1,TGCAGCGCCCGGACAGGGAAGGCCTCTGGCGACTACGAGCAGTACTTC,CSARTGKASGDYEQYF
TRBJ2-1,TRBV28,few,TRBD1,TGTGCCAGCAGTTTCCGGACAGGACCCCTCCGGGGTGAGCAGTTCTTC,CASSFRTGPLRGEQFF
TRBJ2-1,TRBV29-1,few,TRBD1,TGCAGCGTTGGTGGGGCAGGGGGCGGTTTTGAGCAGTTCTTC,CSVGGAGGGFEQFF
TRBJ2-5,TRBV6-2/TRBV6-3,NA,NA,TGTGCCAGCACTTACGGAACCGGGACGGGGCAAGAGACCCAGTACTTC,CASTYGTGTGQETQYF
TRBJ1-6,TRBV7-2,NA,NA,TGTGCCAGCAGCCCGGACGGTAGATATAATTCACCCCTCCACTTT,CASSPDGRYNSPLHF
TRBJ2-1,TRBV5-1,few,TRBD2,TGCGCCAGCAGCTCCGGGACTAACTACAATGAGCAGTTCTTC,CASSSGTNYNEQFF